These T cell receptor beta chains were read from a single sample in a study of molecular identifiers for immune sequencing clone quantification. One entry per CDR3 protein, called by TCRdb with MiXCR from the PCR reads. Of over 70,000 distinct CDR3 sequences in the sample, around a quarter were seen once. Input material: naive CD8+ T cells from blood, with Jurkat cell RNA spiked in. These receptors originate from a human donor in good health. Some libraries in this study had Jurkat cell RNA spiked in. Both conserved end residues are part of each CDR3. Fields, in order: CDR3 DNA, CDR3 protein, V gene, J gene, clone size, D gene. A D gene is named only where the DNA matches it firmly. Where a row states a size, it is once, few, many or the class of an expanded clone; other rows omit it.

CDR3nt: TGTGCCAGTAGTCCCGGACTAGCGGGAGATGACATTCAGTACTTC
CDR3aa: CASSPGLAGDDIQYF
v_gene: TRBV19
j_gene: TRBJ2-4
abundance: few
d_gene: TRBD2

CDR3nt: TGCGCCAGCAGCCAAGGACGCATGAGCACTGAAGCTTTCTTT
CDR3aa: CASSQGRMSTEAFF
v_gene: TRBV4-1
j_gene: TRBJ1-1
abundance: NA
d_gene: NA

CDR3nt: TGTGCCAGCAGCTACGGGACACAGGGCGCCTACGAGCAGTACTTC
CDR3aa: CASSYGTQGAYEQYF
v_gene: TRBV11-2
j_gene: TRBJ2-7
abundance: NA
d_gene: NA

CDR3nt: TGTGCCAGCAGCTTGGGTAATCTGGCGCTTACCTACGAGCAGTACTTC
CDR3aa: CASSLGNLALTYEQYF
v_gene: TRBV5-4
j_gene: TRBJ2-7
abundance: NA
d_gene: NA

CDR3nt: TGTGCCAGCAGCTTGGCTAGGGGACAGAATATCTATGGCTACACCTTC
CDR3aa: CASSLARGQNIYGYTF
v_gene: TRBV5-6
j_gene: TRBJ1-2
abundance: few
d_gene: TRBD1

CDR3nt: TGTGCCAGCAGAAACCGGGACAGGGGGTACTCACCCCTCCACTTT
CDR3aa: CASRNRDRGYSPLHF
v_gene: TRBV28
j_gene: TRBJ1-6
abundance: NA
d_gene: TRBD1

CDR3nt: TGTGCCAGCAGCCACAACCAACACGAGCAGTACTTC
CDR3aa: CASSHNQHEQYF
v_gene: TRBV7-3
j_gene: TRBJ2-7
abundance: NA
d_gene: NA

CDR3nt: TGTGCCAGCAGCGCACGAACAGGGGATGATCAGCCCCAGCATTTT
CDR3aa: CASSARTGDDQPQHF
v_gene: TRBV7-2
j_gene: TRBJ1-5
abundance: NA
d_gene: TRBD1

CDR3nt: TGTGCCAGCAGCCCCCGGACTAGCGGGGGACAAGAGACCCAGTACTTC
CDR3aa: CASSPRTSGGQETQYF
v_gene: TRBV7-8
j_gene: TRBJ2-5
abundance: many
d_gene: TRBD2

CDR3nt: TGTGCCAGCAGCGCAAAGCGGGACTCTTACGAGCAGTACTTC
CDR3aa: CASSAKRDSYEQYF
v_gene: TRBV21-1
j_gene: TRBJ2-7
abundance: NA
d_gene: NA

CDR3nt: TGTGCCAGCAGTGTACGCAACCTGGTAGTCGCGACAGCTTCTGGGGCCAACGTCCTGACTTTC
CDR3aa: CASSVRNLVVATASGANVLTF
v_gene: TRBV2
j_gene: TRBJ2-6
abundance: few
d_gene: NA

CDR3nt: TGCAGCGTTGATTGGGGTCCCGGGGGAGATACGCAGTATTTT
CDR3aa: CSVDWGPGGDTQYF
v_gene: TRBV29-1
j_gene: TRBJ2-3
abundance: many
d_gene: NA

CDR3nt: TGCAGTGCTAGAGATAGAGACTTCACAGATACGCAGTATTTT
CDR3aa: CSARDRDFTDTQYF
v_gene: TRBV20-1
j_gene: TRBJ2-3
abundance: many
d_gene: NA

CDR3nt: TGTGCCAGCAGTTTACAGGGGACGGGTGAGCAGTACTTC
CDR3aa: CASSLQGTGEQYF
v_gene: TRBV28
j_gene: TRBJ2-7
abundance: NA
d_gene: NA

CDR3nt: TGTGCCAGCAGCCCTAGACTAGCGGAATACACCGGGGAGCTGTTTTTT
CDR3aa: CASSPRLAEYTGELFF
v_gene: TRBV14
j_gene: TRBJ2-2
abundance: NA
d_gene: TRBD2

CDR3nt: TGCGCCAGCAGCTTGGTAGGCGGGAGGACTAGCACAGATACGCAGTATTTT
CDR3aa: CASSLVGGRTSTDTQYF
v_gene: TRBV5-1
j_gene: TRBJ2-3
abundance: NA
d_gene: TRBD2

CDR3nt: TGTGCCAGCAGCTTAGGGCTTTCCGATACGCAGTATTTT
CDR3aa: CASSLGLSDTQYF
v_gene: TRBV7-9
j_gene: TRBJ2-3
abundance: many
d_gene: NA

CDR3nt: TGTGCCAGCAGTTTTCGAAGCGCGAACACCGGGGAGCTGTTTTTT
CDR3aa: CASSFRSANTGELFF
v_gene: TRBV27
j_gene: TRBJ2-2
abundance: few
d_gene: NA

CDR3nt: TGTGCCAGCTCACCGGGAGGTAGCACTGAAGCTTTCTTT
CDR3aa: CASSPGGSTEAFF
v_gene: TRBV18
j_gene: TRBJ1-1
abundance: many
d_gene: NA

CDR3nt: TGCGCCAGCAGCTTGTTCACAGAGAGCACAGATACGCAGTATTTT
CDR3aa: CASSLFTESTDTQYF
v_gene: TRBV5-1
j_gene: TRBJ2-3
abundance: many
d_gene: NA

CDR3nt: TGTGCCAGCAGCCAAGGGCTAGCCGAACCGTTCCAAGAGACCCAGTACTTC
CDR3aa: CASSQGLAEPFQETQYF
v_gene: TRBV11-1
j_gene: TRBJ2-5
abundance: few
d_gene: NA

CDR3nt: TGTGCCAGCAGCGTAGATGGGACAGGAACAGATACGCAGTATTTT
CDR3aa: CASSVDGTGTDTQYF
v_gene: TRBV9
j_gene: TRBJ2-3
abundance: NA
d_gene: TRBD1

CDR3nt: TGCGCCAGCGGCCCGAAGGCGGCCCGGTACGAGCAGTACTTC
CDR3aa: CASGPKAARYEQYF
v_gene: TRBV4-1
j_gene: TRBJ2-7
abundance: NA
d_gene: NA

CDR3nt: TGTGCCAGCAGCCAATTAGCAGACTCACAATACGAGCAGTACTTC
CDR3aa: CASSQLADSQYEQYF
v_gene: TRBV16
j_gene: TRBJ2-7
abundance: NA
d_gene: NA

CDR3nt: TGCGCCAGCAGCCAAGATCTGCGGGGATACATTCAGTACTTC
CDR3aa: CASSQDLRGYIQYF
v_gene: TRBV4-3
j_gene: TRBJ2-4
abundance: many
d_gene: NA

CDR3nt: TGCAGTGCTAGGGGGCCTACTGGCACCTCCTACGAGCAGTACTTC
CDR3aa: CSARGPTGTSYEQYF
v_gene: TRBV20-1
j_gene: TRBJ2-7
abundance: many
d_gene: NA

CDR3nt: TGTGCCTGGAGTCAATTGGGGTCCGCCCCGCAGTTCTTC
CDR3aa: CAWSQLGSAPQFF
v_gene: TRBV30
j_gene: TRBJ2-1
abundance: few
d_gene: NA

CDR3nt: TGTGCCAGCAGTTTTACCCAGGGAGGCACCGGGGAGCTGCTTTTT
CDR3aa: CASSFTQGGTGELLF
v_gene: TRBV27
j_gene: TRBJ2-2
abundance: NA
d_gene: NA

CDR3nt: TGCGCCAGCAGCCCGGAACCGGGAACCTACGAGCAGTACTTC
CDR3aa: CASSPEPGTYEQYF
v_gene: TRBV5-1
j_gene: TRBJ2-7
abundance: many
d_gene: NA

CDR3nt: TGTGCCAGTAGTATAATTTTTGCCGGGACAGGGCTGAACGAGCAGTACTTC
CDR3aa: CASSIIFAGTGLNEQYF
v_gene: TRBV19
j_gene: TRBJ2-7
abundance: many
d_gene: TRBD1

CDR3nt: TGTGCCAGCAGCCGTACAGGGACCTACTACGAGCAGTACTTC
CDR3aa: CASSRTGTYYEQYF
v_gene: TRBV14
j_gene: TRBJ2-7
abundance: few
d_gene: NA

CDR3nt: TGTGCCAGCAGCCCGGCCCGCGGGAGGGCCTACGAGCAGTACTTC
CDR3aa: CASSPARGRAYEQYF
v_gene: TRBV13
j_gene: TRBJ2-7
abundance: many
d_gene: TRBD2

CDR3nt: TGTGCCAGCAGCCAAGATTTCTACGAGCAGTACTTC
CDR3aa: CASSQDFYEQYF
v_gene: TRBV14
j_gene: TRBJ2-7
abundance: many
d_gene: NA

CDR3nt: TGTGCCAGCAGCCCACTCGCAGGGATGGGCACAGATACGCAGTATTTT
CDR3aa: CASSPLAGMGTDTQYF
v_gene: TRBV9
j_gene: TRBJ2-3
abundance: many
d_gene: NA

CDR3nt: TGTGCCAGCAGTGAGTCTAGCGCCTACAATGAGCAGTTCTTC
CDR3aa: CASSESSAYNEQFF
v_gene: TRBV2
j_gene: TRBJ2-1
abundance: NA
d_gene: NA

CDR3nt: TGTGCCAGCAGTTACATGGGGACAGCTCAAGAGACCCAGTACTTC
CDR3aa: CASSYMGTAQETQYF
v_gene: TRBV6-2/TRBV6-3
j_gene: TRBJ2-5
abundance: few
d_gene: TRBD1

CDR3nt: TGTGCCAGTAGTATAGCCGGGAATTCACCCCTCCACTTT
CDR3aa: CASSIAGNSPLHF
v_gene: TRBV19
j_gene: TRBJ1-6
abundance: few
d_gene: NA

CDR3nt: TGTGCCAGCAGCTTATTCGGAGACTCTGGAAACACCATATATTTT
CDR3aa: CASSLFGDSGNTIYF
v_gene: TRBV7-2
j_gene: TRBJ1-3
abundance: NA
d_gene: NA

CDR3nt: TGTGCCAGCAGCCCAAGGACTAGCGGGGGCAATGAGCAGTTCTTC
CDR3aa: CASSPRTSGGNEQFF
v_gene: TRBV7-2
j_gene: TRBJ2-1
abundance: NA
d_gene: TRBD2

CDR3nt: TGCACTGCTGCACACCCACAGAACGGAGGGTCTTCCTGCGAGCAGTGCTTC
CDR3aa: CTAAHPQNGGSSCEQCF
v_gene: TRBV20-1
j_gene: TRBJ2-7
abundance: once
d_gene: NA

CDR3nt: TGTGCCTGGAGCCCCGGGACCAATCAGCCCCAGCATTTT
CDR3aa: CAWSPGTNQPQHF
v_gene: TRBV30
j_gene: TRBJ1-5
abundance: many
d_gene: NA

CDR3nt: TGTGCCAGCAGCCAAGAGATACTAGCGGGAGCAGATACGCAGTATTTT
CDR3aa: CASSQEILAGADTQYF
v_gene: TRBV4-2
j_gene: TRBJ2-3
abundance: many
d_gene: TRBD2

CDR3nt: TGTGCCAGCAGTTTTACGGGCACCTCCTATGGCTACACCTTC
CDR3aa: CASSFTGTSYGYTF
v_gene: TRBV28
j_gene: TRBJ1-2
abundance: few
d_gene: NA

CDR3nt: TGTGCCAGCAGCTTCCCCGGGACAGGGGGTTTACTGAACACCGGGGAGCTGTTTTTT
CDR3aa: CASSFPGTGGLLNTGELFF
v_gene: TRBV7-8
j_gene: TRBJ2-2
abundance: few
d_gene: TRBD1

CDR3nt: TGTGCCTGGAGTGCCGGGACAGGGTCCAATCAGCCCCAGCATTTT
CDR3aa: CAWSAGTGSNQPQHF
v_gene: TRBV30
j_gene: TRBJ1-5
abundance: NA
d_gene: TRBD1

CDR3nt: TGTGCCAGCAGCTACAGGGACATTTCGACCCCGTCCTTC
CDR3aa: CASSYRDISTPSF
v_gene: TRBV12-3/TRBV12-4
j_gene: TRBJ2-5
abundance: NA
d_gene: NA

CDR3nt: TGTGCCAGCAGCTTAGCGACAGGGGGTTTGGCCAACGTCCTGACTTTC
CDR3aa: CASSLATGGLANVLTF
v_gene: TRBV7-9
j_gene: TRBJ2-6
abundance: many
d_gene: TRBD1

CDR3nt: TGCAGTGCCAATGGGGAGCGGGGGGGCCTTTTCTACACAGATACGCAGTATTTT
CDR3aa: CSANGERGGLFYTDTQYF
v_gene: TRBV20-1
j_gene: TRBJ2-3
abundance: few
d_gene: TRBD2

CDR3nt: TGTGCCAGCAGCTCGAAACACTACGAGCAGTACTTC
CDR3aa: CASSSKHYEQYF
v_gene: TRBV7-2
j_gene: TRBJ2-7
abundance: many
d_gene: NA

CDR3nt: TGCGCCAGCAGCGGGCGTGGGACTGAAGCTTTCTTT
CDR3aa: CASSGRGTEAFF
v_gene: TRBV4-1
j_gene: TRBJ1-1
abundance: NA
d_gene: NA